Below, 21 T cell receptor beta chains from the same sample are listed, as sequenced in a study of blood T cell repertoires in COVID-19. Using immunoSEQ multiplex PCR, the repertoire was profiled, and TCRdb retains in-frame clones only, with some absent. The sample has roughly 380,000 clones; approximately 89% are singletons. The sequenced material came from peripheral blood. The receptors come from a woman aged 55-69 years with COVID-19, enrolled during active disease.

The V call is TRBV18, the J call TRBJ2-3; TRBD2 matches 9 bases. Germline V lookup: CDR1 KGHSH, CDR2 LQKENI. After removal of 3 bases from V and 1 base from J, the junction contained 11 bases not matched to a gene. This CDR3 has 18 residues. The CDR3 DNA reads TGTGCCAGCTCACCTTCCAGCGGGGGGCTCCAAGGCACAGATACGCAGTATTTT. It specifies CASSPSSGGLQGTDTQYF.

This clone was seen only a few times. V usage is TRBV4-1 and J usage is TRBJ2-7; the match to TRBD1 covers 8 bases. The CDR3 spans 16 residues. V shed 4 bases and J 0 bases; nucleotides not matched to a gene: 8. Germline CDR1 reads MGHRA; CDR2 reads YSYEKL. For the CDR3, the DNA is TGCGCCAGCAGCCGACCGGGACAGGCTAGCTCCTACGAGCAGTACTTC. This encodes CASSRPGQASSYEQYF.

The chain couples TRBV4-2 to TRBJ2-6; 10 bases line up with TRBD1. Germline-derived CDR1 and CDR2 are LGHNA and YNFKEQ. This CDR3 spans 19 amino acids. Trimming cost V 3 bases and J 0 bases; bases outside gene matches: 8. CDR3 amino acids: CASSHPDRGLSSGANVLTF. Here the CDR3 DNA reads TGTGCCAGCAGCCATCCCGACAGGGGGCTCAGCTCTGGGGCCAACGTCCTGACTTTC.

The J gene is TRBJ1-5, the V gene TRBV2; D remains unclear. From germline, CDR1 is SNHLY and CDR2 FYNNEI. The V end was cut by 2 bases, the J end by 0 bases, with 8 bases between. The CDR3 loop spans 15 amino acids. The CDR3 loop is CASSETQYSNQPQHF. DNA for the CDR3: TGTGCCAGCAGTGAAACACAATATAGCAATCAGCCCCAGCATTTT.

The chain joins TRBV7-6 to TRBJ1-1, with 11 bases identical to TRBD1. The ends lost 6 bases at V and 3 bases at J; junction bases unmatched: 9. The CDR3 consists of 16 residues. CDR1 is SGHVS, CDR2 FNYEAQ, per germline. The CDR3 reads CASRTSPGQGDTEAFF. The CDR3 region has the DNA TGTGCCAGCAGGACCTCCCCGGGACAGGGGGACACTGAAGCTTTCTTT.

The chain uses TRBV7-9 and TRBJ2-3, with TRBD1 matching over 9 bases. J gave up 3 bases and V 5 bases, and 9 bases lay outside the gene matches. Germline-derived CDR1 and CDR2 are SEHNR and FQNEAQ (reference sequence). There are 16 residues in the CDR3. CDR3 DNA: TGTGCCAGCAGCCCCCAGGGCGACAGGGGGACAGATACGCAGTATTTT. It translates to CASSPQGDRGTDTQYF.

In this sample, this clone turned up once. The chain is built from TRBV6-6 and TRBJ1-2, with D maybe TRBD1 (5 bases). The CDR3 contains 15 residues. Germline lookup yields CDR1 MNHNY and CDR2 SVGAGI (reference sequence). The V and J ends lost 6 bases and 2 bases respectively, with 16 bases between them. The CDR3: CASSYIPDKNYGYTF. CDR3 bases: TGTGCCAGCAGCTATATACCGGACAAAAACTATGGCTACACCTTC.

This sequence joins TRBV27 and TRBJ1-1; 10 bases are shared with TRBD1. CDR1 and CDR2 from the germline V gene are MNHEY and SMNVEV (reference sequence). J lost 0 bases, V lost 4 bases, and 8 bases had no gene match. The CDR3 has 17 residues. CDR3 sequence: CASSSGTGVAMNTEAFF. DNA of the CDR3: TGTGCCAGCAGTTCCGGGACAGGGGTCGCGATGAACACTGAAGCTTTCTTT.

The chain combines TRBV10-3 with TRBJ1-2; D gene unclear. V gave up 3 bases and J gave up 0 bases, with 5 bases separating them. The germline V gene has CDR1 ENHRY and CDR2 SYGVKD. This CDR3 is 13 amino acids long. The CDR3 is CAISDTANYGYTF. The CDR3 DNA reads as TGTGCCATCAGTGACACTGCTAACTATGGCTACACCTTC.

The chain carries TRBV30 and TRBJ1-1; D ambiguous. The V and J ends lost 4 bases and 5 bases respectively, with 20 bases between them. Germline V CDR1 and CDR2: GTSNPN, SVGIG (reference sequence). This CDR3 has 15 residues. The CDR3 DNA reads TGTGCCTGGAACCCGGGGTCCCTAGGAGAGACTGAAGCTTTCTTT. It specifies CAWNPGSLGETEAFF.

Only one count was recorded for this clone. The rearrangement uses TRBV11-2 and TRBJ2-3; 7 bases are a match to TRBD2. The V segment lost 5 bases and the J segment 5 bases; nucleotides outside the gene matches: 7. There are 14 residues in the CDR3. Germline assignment: CDR1 SGHAT and CDR2 FQNNGV. As DNA, the CDR3 is TGTGCCAGCAGCCCCGGACTAGAGGGAGATACGCAGTATTTT. Protein: CASSPGLEGDTQYF. The full variable domain, its missing parts supplied by reference TRBV11-2 and TRBJ2-3, is EAGVAQSPRYKIIEKRQSVAFWCNPISGHATLYWYQQILGQGPKLLIQFQNNGVVDDSQLPKDRFSAERLKGVDSTLKIQPAKLEDSAVYLCASSPGLEGDTQYFGPGTRLTVL.

The V and J genes are TRBV20-1 and TRBJ2-5; D is unclear. The germline CDR1 and CDR2 sequences are DFQATT and SNEGSKA (reference sequence). V was shortened by 6 bases and J by 4 bases, with 6 bases between the two germline ends. The CDR3 has 10 amino acids. CDR3 residues: CSAQVETQYF. The CDR3 DNA reads as TGCAGTGCCCAGGTAGAGACCCAGTACTTC.

The chain couples TRBV19 to TRBJ2-5, with a tentative D call TRBD1 (6 bases). V lost 7 bases and J lost 2, with 17 bases in between. The germline V gene has CDR1 LNHDA and CDR2 SQIVND (reference sequence). The CDR3 runs 15 residues. The CDR3 nucleotides read TGTGCCAGTACCCAAACAGGGATGGGTCAAGAGACCCAGTACTTC. It encodes CASTQTGMGQETQYF.

This chain joins TRBV5-5 and TRBJ1-4; 8 bases fit TRBD1. This CDR3 region has 14 residues. The V gene end was trimmed by 4 bases and the J gene end by 8 bases; junction bases not matched to a gene: 7. Germline-derived CDR1 and CDR2 are SGHKS and YYEKEE (reference sequence). Here the CDR3 DNA reads TGTGCCAGCAGCCGCGACAGGGGATACGAAAAACTGTTTTTT. As protein: CASSRDRGYEKLFF.

The rearrangement links TRBV18 to TRBJ1-1; unclear D gene. V was shortened by 2 bases and J by 3 bases, with 13 bases between the two germline ends. This CDR3 spans 15 amino acids. Per the germline V gene, CDR1 is KGHSH and CDR2 is LQKENI. The CDR3 is CASSPFRPADTEAFF. The CDR3 DNA sequence: TGTGCCAGCTCACCATTCCGGCCAGCGGACACTGAAGCTTTCTTT. Full variable domain (remainder filled in from reference TRBV18 and TRBJ1-1): NAGVMQNPRHLVRRRGQEARLRCSPMKGHSHVYWYRQLPEEGLKFMVYLQKENIIDESGMPKERFSAEFPKEGPSILRIQQVVRGDSAAYFCASSPFRPADTEAFFGQGTRLTVV.

The chain's CDR3 is CASSLALNTEAFF. The CDR3 nucleotides are TGTGCCAGTAGCTTGGCCTTGAACACTGAAGCTTTCTTT. The rearrangement joins TRBV19 to TRBJ1-1; D is unresolved. V gave up 6 bases and J gave up 0 bases, with 8 bases separating them. CDR3 length: 13 amino acids. CDR1 and CDR2 from the germline V gene are LNHDA and SQIVND (reference sequence).

This clone was detected only a few times. V usage is TRBV12-3 or TRBV12-4 and J usage is TRBJ1-1; TRBD1 might be the D (6 bases). This CDR3 has 13 amino acids. Trimming took off 6 bases at V and 6 bases at J, with 14 bases between the two ends. This chain's CDR3 is CASRPGVGAEAFF. The CDR3 DNA follows: TGTGCCAGCAGACCAGGGGTAGGGGCTGAAGCTTTCTTT.

The chain links TRBV11-1 to TRBJ1-1, with 7 bases that match TRBD1. V dropped 5 bases and J dropped 7; count of bases not matched to a gene: 10. Germline CDR1 and CDR2: SGHAT and FQDESV (reference sequence). This CDR3 has 14 residues. The CDR3 nucleotides are TGTGCCAGCAGCAGACCTACAGGGGTGGATGAAGCTTTCTTT. Protein sequence: CASSRPTGVDEAFF.

The gene calls are TRBV6-5 and TRBJ1-1; D is uncertain. CDR3 size: 15 residues. V gave up 5 bases and J gave up 8 bases, with 21 bases separating them. In germline, CDR1 is MNHEY, CDR2 SVGAGI. The CDR3 DNA is TGTGCCAGCAGTAGGCCACCGGGCCCCAGAGGGGAAGCTTTCTTT. Amino acids: CASSRPPGPRGEAFF.

This chain connects TRBV7-2 to TRBJ2-5; perhaps TRBD2 as D (7 bases). The length of the CDR3 is 15 residues. V was clipped by 2 bases and J by 4 bases, with 14 bases between them. Germline V gives CDR1 SGHTA, CDR2 FQGNSA. CDR3 coding DNA: TGTGCCAGCAGCTTAATGCAGGGAGGGGGAGAGACCCAGTACTTC. It yields the protein CASSLMQGGGETQYF.

J is TRBJ1-2 and V is TRBV12-3 or TRBV12-4; no firm D call. The CDR3 is made up of 13 amino acids. V shed 1 base and J shed 0 bases, with 3 bases lying between them. This CDR3 reads CASSLVANYGYTF. For the CDR3, the DNA is TGTGCCAGCAGTTTAGTCGCTAACTATGGCTACACCTTC.